The 24 T cell receptor beta chains below all came from one sample that was sequenced in a study of shared clonotypes between healthy human individuals. Terminally differentiated effector memory CD45RA+ cells were excluded from the naive CD8 cells, which were CD45RO-negative and positively selected for CCR7. Repertoires were generated with immunoSEQ multiplex PCR, while TCRdb's copy carries only in-frame clones and drops some. Among some 2.1 million clones, about 95% were seen once, and the ten largest hold 1.1%. Sequencing input: naive CD8+ T cells sorted from blood. Source of these receptors: a man between 18 and 35 years old in good health.

V is TRBV13 and J is TRBJ2-6; TRBD1 matches 10 bases. Germline assignment: CDR1 PRHDT and CDR2 FYEKMQ (reference sequence). Trimming at V came to 5 bases and at J to 0 bases, leaving 10 bases not matched to a gene. This CDR3 is built from 19 residues. The CDR3 is CASSLSTGTGDSGANVLTF. In DNA form, the CDR3 reads TGTGCCAGCAGCCTATCAACCGGGACAGGGGACTCTGGGGCCAACGTCCTGACTTTC.

CDR3 coding DNA: TGTGCCAGCTGCGGGGGGCTAGCGGGATCTATCTCCTACAATGAGCAGTTCTTC. Its translation is CASCGGLAGSISYNEQFF. The J gene is TRBJ2-1, the V gene TRBV7-8; 9 bases are shared with TRBD2. The V gene end was trimmed by 8 bases and the J gene end by 0 bases; junction bases not matched to a gene: 14. This CDR3 region has 18 residues. In germline, CDR1 is SGHVS, CDR2 FQNEAQ.

Points on this clone: One end of the junction fails to match germline, which may point to a read error. This chain connects TRBV29-1 to TRBJ1-2, with D perhaps TRBD1 (5 bases). Germline-derived CDR1 and CDR2 are SQVTM and ANQGSEA. The CDR3 covers 13 residues. The CDR3 DNA is TGCAGCATTGACGGGACGGGGGTCTATGGCTACACCTTC. It yields the protein CSIDGTGVYGYTF.

The rearrangement links TRBV7-8 to TRBJ2-7; a weak D match, TRBD1 (6 bases). The CDR3 is made up of 15 amino acids. The ends were cut back, 1 base at V and 3 bases at J, with 13 bases in the middle. Germline assignment: CDR1 SGHVS and CDR2 FQNEAQ. As DNA, the CDR3 is TGTGCCAGCAGCTTAGAAGGCGAGGGGGTCTACGAGCAGTACTTC. It translates to CASSLEGEGVYEQYF.

This chain connects TRBV2 to TRBJ2-1; D is unclear. V shed 5 bases and J shed 4 bases, with 9 bases lying between them. The CDR3 is made up of 13 amino acids. Germline lookup yields CDR1 SNHLY and CDR2 FYNNEI. For the CDR3, the DNA is TGTGCCAGCAGTCCCCTCCAATACAATGAGCAGTTCTTC. Its translation is CASSPLQYNEQFF.

The V gene is TRBV13, the J gene TRBJ1-2; 9 nucleotides match TRBD1. With 0 bases clipped from V and 4 bases from J, the junction kept 6 bases outside the gene matches. Germline lookup yields CDR1 PRHDT and CDR2 FYEKMQ (reference sequence). CDR3 length: 16 amino acids. The CDR3 DNA reads as TGTGCCAGCAGCTTAGGCCGGGACAGGGCCCCCTATGGCTACACCTTC. As protein: CASSLGRDRAPYGYTF.

The chain recombines TRBV18 with TRBJ1-2; D is uncertain. CDR1 is KGHSH, CDR2 LQKENI, per germline. The CDR3 extends over 15 amino acids. V was cut by 0 bases and J by 7 bases, with 15 bases left in between. The CDR3 is CASSPPKPKPGGYTF. The CDR3 bases are TGTGCCAGCTCACCACCCAAGCCCAAACCAGGTGGCTACACCTTC.

This chain connects TRBV5-7 to TRBJ1-5, with D unresolved. TRBV5-7 has ORF status, its function being uncertain. The length of the CDR3 is 16 residues. The ends were cut back, 0 bases at V and 2 bases at J, with 12 bases in the middle. The CDR3 region is CASSLGRSSGNQPQHF. The CDR3 bases are TGTGCCAGCAGCTTGGGCAGATCCTCAGGCAATCAGCCCCAGCATTTT.

The J gene is TRBJ2-2, the V gene TRBV4-1; the D gene is possibly TRBD2 (6 bases). The CDR3 spans 16 residues. Germline-derived CDR1 and CDR2 are MGHRA and YSYEKL. Between the trimmed V and J ends, which lost 7 bases and 0 bases, there was a span of 15 bases. This chain's CDR3 is CASTYQGLSNTGELFF. CDR3 DNA: TGCGCCAGCACCTACCAAGGACTATCGAACACCGGGGAGCTGTTTTTT.

The V call is TRBV7-8, the J call TRBJ2-7; D may be TRBD2 (6 bases). The CDR3 is 14 residues long. V gave up 8 bases and J gave up 3 bases, with 17 bases separating them. Germline V CDR1 and CDR2: SGHVS, FQNEAQ. As DNA, the CDR3 is TGTGCCAGCGGGCTATCGGGGGAAAACTACGAGCAGTACTTC. Amino acid sequence: CASGLSGENYEQYF.

As concerns this clone: This sample includes further DNA sequences coding for the same CDR3. CDR3 in amino acids: CASSLNTGELFF. CDR3 sequence (DNA): TGTGCCAGCAGTCTTAACACCGGGGAGCTGTTTTTT. This rearrangement joins TRBV5-4 to TRBJ2-2; D unclear. Germline V gene sequence: CDR1 SGHNT, CDR2 YYREEE (reference sequence). CDR3 length: 12 residues. V was clipped by 5 bases and J by 2 bases, with 4 bases between them.

The J gene is TRBJ1-4, the V gene TRBV27, with 8 bases aligning to TRBD1. This CDR3 is 17 amino acids long. The V segment lost 2 bases and the J segment 12 bases; nucleotides outside the gene matches: 17. Germline V CDR1 and CDR2: MNHEY, SMNVEV (reference sequence). The CDR3 DNA reads TGTGCCAGCAGTTTAGTTGGGACCCAGGGGGCTTTCTCCGAACTGTTTTTT. Translating gives CASSLVGTQGAFSELFF.

The genes are TRBV25-1 and TRBJ2-7; 10 bases map to TRBD2. Germline V CDR1 and CDR2: MGHDK, SYGVNS. Trimming cost V 5 bases and J 1 base; bases outside gene matches: 11. CDR3 length: 17 amino acids. This CDR3 is CASSPFWVAGGSYEQYF. The CDR3 bases are TGTGCCAGCAGTCCCTTCTGGGTAGCGGGGGGATCCTACGAGCAGTACTTC.

The V gene is TRBV29-1, the J gene TRBJ2-2; 7 bases are a match to TRBD1. The CDR3 sequence is 13 residues long. V was pared by 6 bases and J by 2 bases, with 3 bases of the junction left unmatched. Germline-derived CDR1 and CDR2 are SQVTM and ANQGSEA. CDR3 DNA sequence: TGCAGCGTGACAGGGTCTAACACCGGGGAGCTGTTTTTT. This translates into CSVTGSNTGELFF.

Notes on this clone: The sample has other DNA sequences that encode this CDR3 too. This chain connects TRBV11-2 to TRBJ2-7; no clear D. CDR3 length: 13 residues. V was shortened by 4 bases and J by 0 bases, with 7 bases between the two germline ends. The germline V gene has CDR1 SGHAT and CDR2 FQNNGV. As DNA, the CDR3 is TGTGCCAGCAGCTGGGGAACCTCCTACGAGCAGTACTTC. The encoded protein is CASSWGTSYEQYF.

This chain links TRBV2 with TRBJ1-4; D is perhaps TRBD1 (6 bases). CDR3 length: 13 residues. The germline V gene encodes CDR1 SNHLY and CDR2 FYNNEI. The V and J ends lost 8 bases and 8 bases respectively, with 15 bases between them. In DNA, the CDR3 is TGTGCCAGCCAACAGGGTCAAAGGGAAAAACTGTTTTTT. Its translation is CASQQGQREKLFF.

The CDR3 sequence is CATSRDRRVSSTDTQYF. DNA of the CDR3: TGTGCCACCAGCAGAGATCGTCGCGTTTCTAGCACAGATACGCAGTATTTT. This chain uses TRBV15 with TRBJ2-3; no clear D. V dropped 0 bases and J dropped 0 bases, with 13 bases sitting between them. The CDR3 contains 17 residues. Germline V gives CDR1 LNHNV, CDR2 YYDKDF (reference sequence).

Here the CDR3 reads CATSREGAATDTQYF. Written as DNA, the CDR3 is TGTGCCACCAGCAGAGAAGGGGCAGCTACAGATACGCAGTATTTT. This chain joins TRBV15 and TRBJ2-3; D may be TRBD1 (5 bases). There are 15 residues in the CDR3. Germline V CDR1 and CDR2: LNHNV, YYDKDF (reference sequence). The germline V and J ends were trimmed by 0 bases and 3 bases, with 10 bases remaining between them.

This chain connects TRBV7-9 to TRBJ1-1; D ambiguous. The CDR3 totals 16 residues. CDR1 SEHNR and CDR2 FQNEAQ come from the germline V gene (reference sequence). Trimming stripped 5 bases from V and 0 bases from J, with 16 bases between. Here the CDR3 DNA reads TGTGCCAGCAGCATGCCCTATGATGACATGAACACTGAAGCTTTCTTT. Protein sequence: CASSMPYDDMNTEAFF.

Regarding this clone: Different DNA sequences within this sample yield the same CDR3. The rearrangement joins TRBV6-5 to TRBJ2-7; D is ambiguous. V was cut by 0 bases and J by 4 bases, with 7 bases left in between. This CDR3 has 13 amino acids. Germline CDR1 MNHEY, CDR2 SVGAGI. The chain's CDR3 is CASSYSLGYEQYF. In DNA, the CDR3 is TGTGCCAGCAGTTACTCCCTAGGGTACGAGCAGTACTTC.

This chain links TRBV6-1 with TRBJ2-5; the match to TRBD2 covers 8 bases. Germline trimming cut 2 bases from V and 2 bases from J; bases unmatched to any gene: 10. In germline, CDR1 is MNHNS, CDR2 SASEGT. This CDR3 is built from 17 residues. In DNA, the CDR3 is TGTGCCAGCAGTGAACCCAATCAGGTAGCGGGACAAGAGACCCAGTACTTC. This translates into CASSEPNQVAGQETQYF.

For this clone: It is unclear where the CDR3 begins or ends on the DNA, so no DNA is shown, and the CDR3 is as TCRdb lists it. The chain has TRBV7-6 and TRBJ2-3; whether TRBD1, the table's D call, matches the DNA was not checked. The CDR3 has 22 residues if both end residues are counted. Germline CDR1 and CDR2: SGHVS and FNYEAQ. The CDR3 here is CATPCIAVPPPFGTGESDTQYF.

This clone was observed once. The V gene is TRBV7-8, the J gene TRBJ2-5, with TRBD1 matching 9 bases. Germline loops: CDR1 SGHVS, CDR2 FQNEAQ. The CDR3 is made up of 17 amino acids. Losses at the gene ends were 5 bases for V and 4 bases for J; bases not matched to a gene: 14. The DNA for the CDR3 is TGTGCCAGCAGCCTATTCACCTTGGACAGGGGACTAGAGACCCAGTACTTC. Translated, it gives CASSLFTLDRGLETQYF.

This clone was seen a single time. The genes are TRBV13 and TRBJ2-2, with TRBD2 matching over 14 bases. Germline V gene data show CDR1 as PRHDT and CDR2 as FYEKMQ (reference sequence). The length of the CDR3 is 16 residues. V trimming: 4 bases; J trimming: 4 bases; junction bases outside the gene matches: 2. The CDR3 nucleotides are TGTGCCAGCAGCTGGGGGACTAGCGGGGGCACCGGGGAGCTGTTTTTT. Translation gives CASSWGTSGGTGELFF. The entire variable domain, with the rest obtained from reference TRBV13 and TRBJ2-2, is as follows: AAGVIQSPRHLIKEKRETATLKCYPIPRHDTVYWYQQGPGQDPQFLISFYEKMQSDKGSIPDRFSAQQFSDYHSELNMSSLELGDSALYFCASSWGTSGGTGELFFGEGSRLTVL.